Below are 32 T cell receptor beta chains sequenced from a single sample in a study of T cell responses to AZD1222 COVID-19 vaccine. Sequenced by immunoSEQ multiplex PCR; TCRdb stores in-frame clones only, minus some. The sample records some 120,000 clones, roughly 89% being singletons. This material consisted of peripheral blood, taken on day 0 of MenACWY control vaccination. The source is an adult in good health.

The rearrangement links TRBV27 to TRBJ1-5, with 7 bases matching TRBD1. V dropped 8 bases and J dropped 0; count of bases not matched to a gene: 16. CDR1 MNHEY and CDR2 SMNVEV come from the germline V gene (reference sequence). CDR3 size: 18 residues. DNA for the CDR3: TGTGCCAGCCTACCGAAGGGGGCAAGACCCGATAGCAATCAGCCCCAGCATTTT. Translation gives CASLPKGARPDSNQPQHF.

This clone was found once. The rearrangement links TRBV27 to TRBJ1-2; 8 bases are shared with TRBD1. The CDR3 is 15 amino acids. The germline V gene has CDR1 MNHEY and CDR2 SMNVEV (reference sequence). V was pared by 4 bases and J by 7 bases, with 11 bases of the junction left unmatched. The CDR3 reads CASSSRPDRGSGYTF. In DNA form, the CDR3 reads TGTGCCAGCAGTTCTCGGCCCGACAGGGGAAGTGGCTACACCTTC.

V is TRBV9 and J is TRBJ2-1; the D is unclear. This CDR3 comprises 15 residues. Trimming removed 0 bases from V and 0 bases from J, with 7 bases in between. Germline-derived CDR1 and CDR2 are SGDLS and YYNGEE. For the CDR3, the DNA is TGTGCCAGCAGCGTAGAGTGGACCTCCTACAATGAGCAGTTCTTC. Amino acids: CASSVEWTSYNEQFF.

The rearrangement links TRBV24-1 to TRBJ2-7, with TRBD2 identical over 10 bases. Germline lookup yields CDR1 KGHDR and CDR2 SFDVKD. Unmatched junction bases numbered 4, after V lost 3 bases and J lost 3 bases. The CDR3 covers 15 residues. In DNA, the CDR3 is TGTGCCACCAGTGATAAGCGGGAGGGCCGCTACGAGCAGTACTTC. The encoded protein is CATSDKREGRYEQYF.

This clone was seen just once. The chain is built from TRBV21-1 and TRBJ1-3. TRBV21-1 is recorded as a pseudogene. This CDR3 is 13 amino acids long. The CDR3 DNA reads TGTGCCAGCAGCCGGAGGGCGGGAAACACCATATATTTT. Protein product: CASSRRAGNTIYF.

V gene TRBV28 combines with J gene TRBJ1-4; no firm D call. V was trimmed by 5 bases and J by 5 bases, leaving 6 bases between them. CDR1 and CDR2 from the germline V gene are MDHEN and SYDVKM. The CDR3 spans 12 residues. CDR3 protein: CASSLQNEKLFF. The CDR3 bases are TGTGCCAGCAGTCTACAAAATGAAAAACTGTTTTTT.

This chain links TRBV10-3 with TRBJ1-2; D is possibly TRBD1 (6 bases). Trimming left V 2 bases short and J 1 base short, with 17 bases between. The CDR3 is made up of 17 amino acids. Germline lookup yields CDR1 ENHRY and CDR2 SYGVKD. CDR3 amino acids: CAISEEPTGTLNYGYTF. The DNA for the CDR3 is TGTGCCATCAGTGAGGAACCGACAGGAACCCTTAACTATGGCTACACCTTC.

This chain links TRBV4-2 with TRBJ2-4, with 7 bases fitting TRBD1. The J segment lost 7 bases and the V segment lost 1 base, leaving 4 bases of the junction unmatched. The CDR3 has 14 amino acids. Germline CDR1 and CDR2: LGHNA and YNFKEQ. CDR3 loop: CASSQGQGVNIQYF. The CDR3 DNA sequence: TGTGCCAGCAGCCAAGGACAGGGCGTGAACATTCAGTACTTC.

For the CDR3, the DNA is TGTGCCAGCAGCTTAGACTCAGTCCTTGAGCAGTTCTTC. Protein product: CASSLDSVLEQFF. The chain employs TRBV11-3 and TRBJ2-1, with D unclear. The CDR3 extends over 13 amino acids. The V gene lost 0 bases and the J gene lost 9 bases, with 9 bases spanning the gap. The germline CDR1 and CDR2 sequences are SGHNT and YENEEA. The full variable domain, rest sourced from reference TRBV11-3 and TRBJ2-1, is EAGVVQSPRYKIIEKKQPVAFWCNPISGHNTLYWYLQNLGQGPELLIRYENEEAVDDSQLPKDRFSAERLKGVDSTLKIQPAELGDSAVYLCASSLDSVLEQFFGPGTRLTVL.

The genes are TRBV20-1 and TRBJ1-3; no clear D gene. The CDR3 is made up of 11 amino acids. Germline lookup yields CDR1 DFQATT and CDR2 SNEGSKA (reference sequence). The germline V and J ends were trimmed by 2 bases and 3 bases, with 2 bases remaining between them. In DNA, the CDR3 is TGCAGTGCTAGAAATGGAAACACCATATATTTT. Translated, it gives CSARNGNTIYF.

The genes are TRBV30 and TRBJ1-2; D remains unclear. V shed 0 bases and J shed 0 bases, with 8 bases lying between them. CDR3 length: 14 residues. Germline CDR1 and CDR2: GTSNPN and SVGIG (reference sequence). CDR3: CAWSVAGANYGYTF. CDR3 sequence (DNA): TGTGCCTGGAGTGTAGCAGGTGCTAACTATGGCTACACCTTC.

The CDR3 here is CASRGVSGNTIYF. The CDR3 nucleotides are TGTGCCAGCCGCGGGGTCTCTGGAAACACCATATATTTT. The chain uses TRBV6-5 and TRBJ1-3; D not certain. This CDR3 comprises 13 residues. V was shortened by 8 bases and J by 0 bases, with 8 bases between the two germline ends. Germline assignment: CDR1 MNHEY and CDR2 SVGAGI.

The chain employs TRBV27 and TRBJ2-7; 11 bases match TRBD2. Germline CDR1 MNHEY, CDR2 SMNVEV (reference sequence). This CDR3 is built from 19 residues. The V gene end was trimmed by 1 base and the J gene end by 5 bases; junction bases not matched to a gene: 16. The CDR3 region has the DNA TGTGCCAGCAGTTTATACCGACCGACTGGAATAGCGGGAGGGAACGAGCAGTACTTC. It encodes CASSLYRPTGIAGGNEQYF.

The chain employs TRBV27 and TRBJ2-1, with a tentative D call TRBD1 (6 bases). Per the germline V gene, CDR1 is MNHEY and CDR2 is SMNVEV (reference sequence). The CDR3 contains 14 residues. V gave up 10 bases and J gave up 3 bases, with 16 bases separating them. CDR3 in amino acids: CATLRQGNYNEQFF. The DNA for the CDR3 is TGTGCCACCTTAAGGCAGGGGAACTACAATGAGCAGTTCTTC.

The chain joins TRBV29-1 to TRBJ2-6; no clear D. V was clipped by 4 bases and J by 0 bases, with 7 bases between them. This CDR3 is built from 14 residues. The germline CDR1 and CDR2 sequences are SQVTM and ANQGSEA. In nucleotides, the CDR3 is TGCAGCGTTGGGGTACTCTCTGGGGCCAACGTCCTGACTTTC. Residues: CSVGVLSGANVLTF.

The chain has TRBV7-9 and TRBJ2-3; 8 nucleotides align to TRBD2. The CDR3 is 16 residues long. V was pared by 5 bases and J by 2 bases, with 9 bases of the junction left unmatched. Germline assignment: CDR1 SEHNR and CDR2 FQNEAQ (reference sequence). This chain's CDR3 is CASSIGLAVITDTQYF. CDR3 bases: TGTGCCAGCAGCATCGGACTAGCAGTGATCACAGATACGCAGTATTTT.

The chain recombines TRBV9 with TRBJ2-7, with 7 bases that match TRBD2. The CDR3 loop spans 14 amino acids. Germline CDR1 SGDLS, CDR2 YYNGEE. The ends lost 4 bases at V and 3 bases at J; junction bases unmatched: 7. In DNA form, the CDR3 reads TGTGCCAGCAGCATCAGCGGGACTTACTACGAGCAGTACTTC. Translating gives CASSISGTYYEQYF.

This chain joins TRBV19 and TRBJ1-1; tentatively, D is TRBD1 (5 bases). The V end was cut by 5 bases, the J end by 0 bases, with 16 bases between. The CDR3 spans 16 residues. Germline assignment: CDR1 LNHDA and CDR2 SQIVND (reference sequence). The CDR3 spells CASSPRAGTMNTEAFF. In DNA, the CDR3 is TGTGCCAGTAGTCCCCGGGCAGGGACCATGAACACTGAAGCTTTCTTT.

This clone was recorded a few times. This chain connects TRBV27 to TRBJ2-1; no firm D call. V was trimmed by 5 bases and J by 4 bases, leaving 15 bases between them. Germline values: CDR1 MNHEY, CDR2 SMNVEV (reference sequence). The CDR3 contains 15 residues. The CDR3, as DNA: TGTGCCAGCAGTATCAACAGACGTTCTTACAATGAGCAGTTCTTC. This encodes CASSINRRSYNEQFF.

This chain joins TRBV5-4 and TRBJ1-2; D remains unclear. The germline V and J ends were trimmed by 3 bases and 2 bases, with 11 bases remaining between them. Germline values: CDR1 SGHNT, CDR2 YYREEE (reference sequence). The CDR3 contains 14 residues. As DNA, the CDR3 is TGTGCCAGCAGCTATGTGGGAGGGAACTATGGCTACACCTTC. The encoded protein is CASSYVGGNYGYTF.

This clone was detected a few times. The chain couples TRBV27 to TRBJ1-2; 7 bases align to TRBD1. Looked up from germline, CDR1 is MNHEY and CDR2 is SMNVEV (reference sequence). The CDR3 has 13 residues. The V gene end was trimmed by 5 bases and the J gene end by 4 bases; junction bases not matched to a gene: 4. The CDR3 DNA reads as TGTGCCAGCAGTCCGGGACAGATCTATGGCTACACCTTC. It is translated as CASSPGQIYGYTF.

This sequence joins TRBV3-1 (or the pseudogene TRBV3-2) and TRBJ1-1; D not certain. CDR3 length: 12 residues. Germline loops: CDR1 LGHDT, CDR2 YNNKEL (reference sequence). Trimming shortened V by 5 bases and J by 5 bases, and 9 bases separated the two germline ends. The CDR3 region has the DNA TGTGCCAGCAGCTCGAAGGGTACTGAAGCTTTCTTT. Translation: CASSSKGTEAFF.

The J gene is TRBJ1-1, the V gene TRBV27, with 10 bases identical to TRBD1. Germline V lookup: CDR1 MNHEY, CDR2 SMNVEV (reference sequence). The CDR3 contains 15 residues. After removal of 8 bases from V and 2 bases from J, the junction contained 8 bases not matched to a gene. DNA for the CDR3: TGTGCCAGCGGCCGACAGGGGGCCGTAAACACTGAAGCTTTCTTT. Translation: CASGRQGAVNTEAFF.

The CDR3 region has the DNA TGTGCCAGCAGTTCAGTGGCTATGAACACTGAAGCTTTCTTT. Translation gives CASSSVAMNTEAFF. The chain combines TRBV6-5 with TRBJ1-1; D call uncertain. The V end was cut by 4 bases, the J end by 0 bases, with 9 bases between. CDR3 size: 14 residues. Germline V gene lookup returns CDR1 MNHEY and CDR2 SVGAGI.

V gene TRBV6-4 combines with J gene TRBJ2-1; D possibly matches TRBD1 or TRBD2 (5 bases each). V was shortened by 2 bases and J by 0 bases, with 11 bases between the two germline ends. There are 16 residues in the CDR3. Germline assignment: CDR1 MRHNA and CDR2 SNTAGT. CDR3 nucleotides: TGTGCCAGCAGTGACACCGGGACGAGCTCCTACAATGAGCAGTTCTTC. It codes for CASSDTGTSSYNEQFF.

The V and J genes are TRBV4-2 and TRBJ2-2, with 9 bases fitting TRBD2. V lost 1 base, J lost 0 bases, and 3 bases stayed unmatched. Germline CDR1 is LGHNA and CDR2 is YNFKEQ. The CDR3 runs to 17 residues. CDR3 in DNA: TGTGCCAGCAGCCAAGTGGGCGGGAGGGCGAACACCGGGGAGCTGTTTTTT. It specifies CASSQVGGRANTGELFF.

The chain couples TRBV29-1 to TRBJ1-2; a possible D gene is TRBD1 (5 bases). Trimming pared 4 bases from V and 6 bases from J, leaving 12 bases between. CDR1 and CDR2 from the germline V gene are SQVTM and ANQGSEA. The CDR3 extends over 12 amino acids. The chain's CDR3 is CSVAGLRDGYTF. The DNA for the CDR3 is TGCAGCGTTGCGGGACTTCGTGATGGCTACACCTTC.

V and J are TRBV18 and TRBJ2-2; 11 bases are a match to TRBD2. Losses at the gene ends were 5 bases for V and 3 bases for J; bases not matched to a gene: 5. The CDR3 is 16 amino acids. Germline V gene data show CDR1 as KGHSH and CDR2 as LQKENI. The CDR3 reads CASSSTSGSDTGELFF. In DNA, the CDR3 is TGTGCCAGCTCATCTACTAGCGGGAGCGACACCGGGGAGCTGTTTTTT.

The chain carries TRBV5-8 and TRBJ2-5; 10 nucleotides line up with TRBD2. CDR1 SGHTS and CDR2 YDEGEE come from the germline V gene. This CDR3 is built from 15 residues. V lost 1 base and J lost 6; bases outside the gene matches: 6. DNA for the CDR3: TGTGCCAGCAGCTTGTCCCAGGGACTAGCGAAGACCCAGTACTTC. Amino acid sequence: CASSLSQGLAKTQYF.

V gene TRBV15 combines with J gene TRBJ2-3, with D possibly being TRBD2 (5 bases). The CDR3 runs 15 residues. V lost 3 bases and J 1 base, leaving 11 bases between the germline ends. Germline values: CDR1 LNHNV, CDR2 YYDKDF (reference sequence). The CDR3 sequence is CATSSTSLGTDTQYF. DNA of the CDR3: TGTGCCACCAGCAGCACTAGTCTGGGCACAGATACGCAGTATTTT.

The V and J genes are TRBV6-2 or TRBV6-3 and TRBJ2-3, with D unclear. CDR3 length: 14 amino acids. V lost 0 bases and J 5 bases, leaving 9 bases between the germline ends. CDR1 and CDR2 (germline): MNHEY, SVGEGT. CDR3 bases: TGTGCCAGCAGTTACTCTGTAGACGGAGATACGCAGTATTTT. Translation gives CASSYSVDGDTQYF.

This chain links TRBV7-9 with TRBJ2-7, with D perhaps being TRBD1 or TRBD2 (6 bases each). The CDR3 runs to 16 residues. The germline V gene encodes CDR1 SEHNR and CDR2 FQNEAQ (reference sequence). V gave up 5 bases and J gave up 5 bases, with 22 bases separating them. CDR3 DNA sequence: TGTGCCAGCAGCCCCGGAAGGGGGGCGGATAAGGACGAGCAGTACTTC. This codes for CASSPGRGADKDEQYF.